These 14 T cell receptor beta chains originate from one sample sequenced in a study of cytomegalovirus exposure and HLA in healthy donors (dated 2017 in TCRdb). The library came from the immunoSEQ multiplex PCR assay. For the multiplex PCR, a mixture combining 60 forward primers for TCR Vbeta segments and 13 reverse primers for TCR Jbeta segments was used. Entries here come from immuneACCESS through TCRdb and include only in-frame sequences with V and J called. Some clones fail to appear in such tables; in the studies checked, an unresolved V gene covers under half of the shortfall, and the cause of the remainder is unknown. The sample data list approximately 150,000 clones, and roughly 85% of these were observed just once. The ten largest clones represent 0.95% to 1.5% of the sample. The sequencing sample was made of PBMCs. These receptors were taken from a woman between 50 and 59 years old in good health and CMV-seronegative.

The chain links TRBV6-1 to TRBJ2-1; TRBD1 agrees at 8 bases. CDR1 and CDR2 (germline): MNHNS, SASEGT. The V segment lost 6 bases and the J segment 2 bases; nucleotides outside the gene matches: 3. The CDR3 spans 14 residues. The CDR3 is CASSRGRPYNEQFF. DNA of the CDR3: TGTGCCAGCAGCAGGGGGCGCCCCTACAATGAGCAGTTCTTC.

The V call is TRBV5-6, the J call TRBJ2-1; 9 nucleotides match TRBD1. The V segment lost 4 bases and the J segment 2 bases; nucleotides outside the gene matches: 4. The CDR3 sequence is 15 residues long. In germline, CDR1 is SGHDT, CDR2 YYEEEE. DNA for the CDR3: TGTGCCAGCAGCGGGGGACAGGGCCCCTACAATGAGCAGTTCTTC. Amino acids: CASSGGQGPYNEQFF. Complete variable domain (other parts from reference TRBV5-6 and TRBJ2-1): DAGVTQSPTHLIKTRGQQVTLRCSPKSGHDTVSWYQQALGQGPQFIFQYYEEEERQRGNFPDRFSGHQFPNYSSELNVNALLLGDSALYLCASSGGQGPYNEQFFGPGTRLTVL.

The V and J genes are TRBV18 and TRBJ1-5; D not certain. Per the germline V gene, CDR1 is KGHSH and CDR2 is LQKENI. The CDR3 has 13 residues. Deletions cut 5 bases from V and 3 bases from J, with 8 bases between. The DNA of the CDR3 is TGTGCCAGCTCATCGAGCCTCAATCAGCCCCAGCATTTT. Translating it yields CASSSSLNQPQHF.

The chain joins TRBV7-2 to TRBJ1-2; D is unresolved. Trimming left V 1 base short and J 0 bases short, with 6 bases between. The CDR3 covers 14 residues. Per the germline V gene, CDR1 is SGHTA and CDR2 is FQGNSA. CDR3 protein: CASSLDSANYGYTF. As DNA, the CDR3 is TGTGCCAGCAGCTTAGACAGTGCTAACTATGGCTACACCTTC.

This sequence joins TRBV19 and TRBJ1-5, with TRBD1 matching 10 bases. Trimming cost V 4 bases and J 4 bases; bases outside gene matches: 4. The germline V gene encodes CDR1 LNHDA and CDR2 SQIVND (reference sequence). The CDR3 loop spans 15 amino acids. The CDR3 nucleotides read TGTGCCAGTAGTACGTGGACAGGGGGAAATCAGCCCCAGCATTTT. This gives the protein CASSTWTGGNQPQHF.

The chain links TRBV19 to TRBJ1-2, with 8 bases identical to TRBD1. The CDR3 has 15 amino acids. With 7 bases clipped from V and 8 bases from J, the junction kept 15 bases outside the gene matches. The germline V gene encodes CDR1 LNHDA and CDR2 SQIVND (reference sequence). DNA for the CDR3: TGTGCCAGTACCCCAACAACGACAGGGGCAGTAGGCTACACCTTC. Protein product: CASTPTTTGAVGYTF. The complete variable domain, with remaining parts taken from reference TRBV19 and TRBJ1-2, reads DGGITQSPKYLFRKEGQNVTLSCEQNLNHDAMYWYRQDPGQGLRLIYYSQIVNDFQKGDIAEGYSVSREKKESFPLTVTSAQKNPTAFYLCASTPTTTGAVGYTFGSGTRLTVV.

The CDR3 coding sequence is TGTGCCAGCTCACAGGGGGGGCTTAGCACTGAAGCTTTCTTT. Protein: CASSQGGLSTEAFF. The chain uses TRBV18 and TRBJ1-1, with D tentatively TRBD1 (6 bases). Germline-derived CDR1 and CDR2 are KGHSH and LQKENI. There are 14 residues in the CDR3. Trimming pared 4 bases from V and 4 bases from J, leaving 13 bases between. Drawing the rest from reference TRBV18 and TRBJ1-1, the complete variable domain is NAGVMQNPRHLVRRRGQEARLRCSPMKGHSHVYWYRQLPEEGLKFMVYLQKENIIDESGMPKERFSAEFPKEGPSILRIQQVVRGDSAAYFCASSQGGLSTEAFFGQGTRLTVV.

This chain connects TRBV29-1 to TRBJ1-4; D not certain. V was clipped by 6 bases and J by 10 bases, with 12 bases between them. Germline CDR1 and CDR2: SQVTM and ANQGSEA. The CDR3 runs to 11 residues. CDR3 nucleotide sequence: TGCAGCGTCCTGCGGGGAGGAAAACTGTTTTTT. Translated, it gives CSVLRGGKLFF.

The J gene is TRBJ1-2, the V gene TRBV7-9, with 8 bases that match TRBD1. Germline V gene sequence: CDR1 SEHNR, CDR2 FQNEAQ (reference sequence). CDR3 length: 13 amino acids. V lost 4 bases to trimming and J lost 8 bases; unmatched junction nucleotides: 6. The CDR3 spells CASSSYNRGGYTF. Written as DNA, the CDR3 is TGTGCCAGCAGCTCCTATAACAGGGGGGGCTACACCTTC.

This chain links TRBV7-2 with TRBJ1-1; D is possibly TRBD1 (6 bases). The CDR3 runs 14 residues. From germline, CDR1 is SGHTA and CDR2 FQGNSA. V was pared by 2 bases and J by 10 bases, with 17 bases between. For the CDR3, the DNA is TGTGCCAGCAGCTTACAGGGGCGCGACCTAATAGCTTTCTTT. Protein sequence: CASSLQGRDLIAFF.

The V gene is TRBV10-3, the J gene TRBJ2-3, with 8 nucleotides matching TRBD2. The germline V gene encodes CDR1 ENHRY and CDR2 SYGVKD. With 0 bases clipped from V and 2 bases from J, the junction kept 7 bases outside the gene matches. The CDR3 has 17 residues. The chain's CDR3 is CAISESGRGGLTDTQYF. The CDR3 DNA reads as TGTGCCATCAGTGAGTCCGGGAGGGGCGGACTCACAGATACGCAGTATTTT.

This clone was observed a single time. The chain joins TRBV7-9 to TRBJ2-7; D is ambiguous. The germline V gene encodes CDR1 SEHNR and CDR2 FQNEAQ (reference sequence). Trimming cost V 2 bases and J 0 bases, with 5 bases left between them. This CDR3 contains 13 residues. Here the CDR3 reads CASSLHGSYEQYF. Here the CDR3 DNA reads TGTGCCAGCAGCTTACACGGCTCCTACGAGCAGTACTTC.

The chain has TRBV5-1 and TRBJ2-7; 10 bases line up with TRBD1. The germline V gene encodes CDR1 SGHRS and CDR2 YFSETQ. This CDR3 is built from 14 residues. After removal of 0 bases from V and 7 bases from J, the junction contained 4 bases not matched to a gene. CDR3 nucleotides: TGCGCCAGCAGCTTGGGGACAGGGGGTAGGGAGCAGTACTTC. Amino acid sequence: CASSLGTGGREQYF.

CDR3 sequence: CASSLDFRTGGLGETQYF. The CDR3 nucleotides read TGTGCCAGCAGCTTAGATTTCCGCACAGGGGGCTTAGGAGAGACCCAGTACTTC. The chain couples TRBV7-6 to TRBJ2-5; 9 bases align to TRBD1. The CDR3 spans 18 residues. Germline CDR1 reads SGHVS; CDR2 reads FNYEAQ. J lost 4 bases, V lost 1 base, and 13 bases had no gene match. The entire variable domain, with the rest obtained from reference TRBV7-6 and TRBJ2-5, is as follows: GAGVSQSPRYKVTKRGQDVALRCDPISGHVSLYWYRQALGQGPEFLTYFNYEAQQDKSGLPNDRFSAERPEGSISTLTIQRTEQRDSAMYRCASSLDFRTGGLGETQYFGPGTRLLVL.